The 16 T cell receptor beta chains given below trace back to one sample, sequenced in a study of T-cell reconstitution after alpha-beta-depleted transplantation in children. A TCRbeta library incorporating unique molecular identifiers was prepared. TCRdb used MiXCR to reprocess the PCR reads, holding one entry per CDR3 protein. The sample contains approximately 91,000 distinct CDR3 sequences, roughly 8% of which appear only once. The starting material was PBMCs from the stem cell graft donor, obtained from the stem cell graft. The receptor set was obtained from a human donor who donated a stem cell graft to a child with congenital amegakaryocytic thrombocytopenia.

This clonotype was detected many times. The chain uses TRBV20-1 and TRBJ2-5; possible D gene TRBD1, 5 bases. This CDR3 region has 11 residues. Per the germline V gene, CDR1 is DFQATT and CDR2 is SNEGSKA (reference sequence). Trimming shortened V by 3 bases and J by 5 bases, and 7 bases separated the two germline ends. CDR3 coding DNA: TGCAGTGCTAGCTCAGGGGAGACCCAGTACTTC. Translation gives CSASSGETQYF.

In this sample, this clonotype turned up many times. The chain couples TRBV27 to TRBJ1-1, with D tentatively TRBD1 (5 bases). Germline V gene data show CDR1 as MNHEY and CDR2 as SMNVEV (reference sequence). V lost 1 base, J lost 2 bases, and 8 bases lay in between. The CDR3 is made up of 14 amino acids. The CDR3 DNA follows: TGTGCCAGCAGTTTATACAGGAGTAACACTGAAGCTTTCTTT. Protein: CASSLYRSNTEAFF.

There are many counts of this clonotype. J is TRBJ1-2 and V is TRBV20-1, with D hard to call. From germline, CDR1 is DFQATT and CDR2 SNEGSKA (reference sequence). This CDR3 contains 14 residues. V lost 5 bases to trimming and J lost 3 bases, with 16 bases between them. The CDR3: CSAGLPGPHYGYTF. CDR3 coding DNA: TGCAGTGCTGGCCTCCCCGGGCCCCACTATGGCTACACCTTC.

The chain links TRBV12-3 or TRBV12-4 to TRBJ2-1; TRBD2 matches 10 bases. The ends lost 3 bases at V and 14 bases at J; junction bases unmatched: 4. The CDR3 totals 12 residues. The CDR3 here is CASSFSLAGEFF. In nucleotides, the CDR3 is TGTGCCAGCAGTTTCTCGCTAGCGGGAGAGTTCTTC.

This clonotype appeared a few times. This sequence joins TRBV29-1 and TRBJ2-3, with D perhaps matching TRBD2 (6 bases). The CDR3 runs to 13 residues. CDR1 is SQVTM, CDR2 ANQGSEA, per germline. Trimming pared 6 bases from V and 6 bases from J, leaving 16 bases between. DNA for the CDR3: TGCAGCGTGGGAGGTCCAGCGACGGATACGCAGTATTTT. Its translation: CSVGGPATDTQYF.

This clonotype was seen ten or more times. V gene TRBV5-1 combines with J gene TRBJ2-7, with TRBD2 matching 12 bases. CDR1 and CDR2 (germline): SGHRS, YFSETQ. CDR3 size: 17 residues. V lost 0 bases, J lost 4 bases, and 8 bases stayed unmatched. In nucleotides, the CDR3 is TGCGCCAGCAGCTTGGCCCGACTAGCGGGAGTTGTGTACGAGCAGTACTTC. Its protein product is CASSLARLAGVVYEQYF.

In this sample, this clonotype turned up many times. The rearrangement links TRBV12-3 or TRBV12-4 to TRBJ2-6; 8 bases map to TRBD1. V dropped 5 bases and J dropped 2; count of bases not matched to a gene: 5. This CDR3 spans 16 amino acids. Here the CDR3 reads CASSLRQGTGANVLTF. CDR3 in DNA: TGTGCCAGCAGTCTAAGACAGGGGACTGGGGCCAACGTCCTGACTTTC.

This clonotype was seen many times. The chain links TRBV5-1 to TRBJ2-7, with 7 positions matching TRBD1. CDR3 size: 14 residues. The ends lost 3 bases at V and 2 bases at J; junction bases unmatched: 5. Germline CDR1 and CDR2: SGHRS and YFSETQ. The CDR3 sequence is CASSSSGTAYEQYF. The CDR3 DNA reads TGCGCCAGCAGCTCCTCGGGGACAGCCTACGAGCAGTACTTC. The whole variable domain, filled in from reference TRBV5-1 and TRBJ2-7, reads KAGVTQTPRYLIKTRGQQVTLSCSPISGHRSVSWYQQTPGQGLQFLFEYFSETQRNKGNFPGRFSGRQFSNSRSEMNVSTLELGDSALYLCASSSSGTAYEQYFGPGTRLTVT.

This clonotype has ten or more counts. This chain joins TRBV11-2 and TRBJ2-1, with 7 bases fitting TRBD1. J was trimmed by 6 bases and V by 4 bases; bases with no gene match: 6. Per germline, CDR1 SGHAT and CDR2 FQNNGV. The CDR3 spans 14 residues. The CDR3 sequence: CASSSGQAGNEQFF. The DNA of the CDR3 is TGTGCCAGCAGCTCCGGACAGGCGGGCAATGAGCAGTTCTTC. Variable domain in full (rest from reference TRBV11-2 and TRBJ2-1): EAGVAQSPRYKIIEKRQSVAFWCNPISGHATLYWYQQILGQGPKLLIQFQNNGVVDDSQLPKDRFSAERLKGVDSTLKIQPAKLEDSAVYLCASSSGQAGNEQFFGPGTRLTVL.

This clonotype has ten or more counts. V and J are TRBV20-1 and TRBJ2-7, with TRBD2 as a possible D gene (5 bases). Germline V CDR1 and CDR2: DFQATT, SNEGSKA (reference sequence). V dropped 5 bases and J dropped 5 bases, with 25 bases sitting between them. This CDR3 has 16 amino acids. The CDR3 nucleotides read TGCAGTGCTTCCCCACTGACGACCGCTCCCGGGGACGAGCAGTACTTC. This gives the protein CSASPLTTAPGDEQYF.

This clonotype has ten or more counts. The chain links TRBV12-3 or TRBV12-4 to TRBJ1-1; the D gene is possibly TRBD1 (5 bases). This CDR3 comprises 13 residues. Trimming removed 3 bases from V and 4 bases from J, with 9 bases in between. The CDR3 bases are TGTGCCAGCAGTTTTGACAGAGGCACTGAAGCTTTCTTT. As protein: CASSFDRGTEAFF.

This clonotype occurred many times. The J gene is TRBJ1-5, the V gene TRBV20-1; the D gene is possibly TRBD1 (6 bases). Germline V gives CDR1 DFQATT, CDR2 SNEGSKA (reference sequence). The CDR3 totals 12 residues. The ends were cut back, 5 bases at V and 6 bases at J, with 11 bases in the middle. CDR3 bases: TGCAGTGCTCAGACAGGAACTCAGCCCCAGCATTTT. Residues: CSAQTGTQPQHF.

This clonotype has at least ten counts. The chain joins TRBV9 to TRBJ2-7; tentatively, D is TRBD2 (6 bases). V lost 1 base, J lost 0 bases, and 11 bases lay in between. Germline V lookup: CDR1 SGDLS, CDR2 YYNGEE. This CDR3 region has 15 residues. CDR3 amino acids: CASSVRGGSSYEQYF. The CDR3 coding sequence is TGTGCCAGCAGCGTACGCGGAGGGAGCTCCTACGAGCAGTACTTC.

This clonotype was found many times. J is TRBJ2-2 and V is TRBV11-2; 7 bases line up with TRBD1. The V segment lost 2 bases and the J segment 6 bases; nucleotides outside the gene matches: 12. The CDR3 totals 17 residues. CDR1 is SGHAT and CDR2 is FQNNGV in the germline V gene. The CDR3 here is CASSLLTGLNSPGELFF. The CDR3 bases are TGTGCCAGCAGCTTATTGACAGGGTTAAATTCCCCCGGGGAGCTGTTTTTT. The complete variable domain, with remaining parts taken from reference TRBV11-2 and TRBJ2-2, reads EAGVAQSPRYKIIEKRQSVAFWCNPISGHATLYWYQQILGQGPKLLIQFQNNGVVDDSQLPKDRFSAERLKGVDSTLKIQPAKLEDSAVYLCASSLLTGLNSPGELFFGEGSRLTVL.

This clonotype has just a few counts. A junction end diverges from the germline sequence, so it may reflect a read error. The DNA of the CDR3 is TGTGCCAGCAGCCTAGAAGGGACAGGAGTTCTCTTC. Protein product: CASSLEGTGVLF. The chain links TRBV3-1 to TRBJ2-7; 8 bases are shared with TRBD1. The CDR3 covers 12 residues. The germline V gene encodes CDR1 LGHDT and CDR2 YNNKEL (reference sequence).

This clonotype occurred many times. The rearrangement uses TRBV20-1 and TRBJ2-5; D unresolved. Germline lookup yields CDR1 DFQATT and CDR2 SNEGSKA (reference sequence). Deletions cut 6 bases from V and 1 base from J, with 9 bases between. This CDR3 spans 12 amino acids. The CDR3 region is CSALQLQETQYF. Here the CDR3 DNA reads TGCAGTGCACTCCAGCTCCAAGAGACCCAGTACTTC.